This record looks at one T cell receptor beta chain sequence and its context. Its antigen is as yet unknown. The method was immunoSEQ multiplex PCR; TCRdb's version includes in-frame clones alone and lacks a portion of them. This table holds hundreds of thousands of clones, around 92% found once. This record comes from a study of Ad26.COV2.S vaccination and SARS-CoV-2 variants. Turning to the study itself: Once or twice, 56 days apart, Ad26.COV2.S was delivered intramuscularly.

Points from the study as a whole: Spike-specific TCR breadth ran higher among vaccine recipients than placebo recipients.

Trimming took 3 bases from V and 6 from J, leaving 12 bases between them. Germline V lookup: CDR1 MNHNS, CDR2 SASEGT. CDR3 length: 14 residues. The treatment is: some 20 received Ad26.COV2.S at low or high dose, single or two shots; 5 received placebo; per-sample allocation not given. Following the first vaccine or placebo injection, samples were taken on day 63. The individual, an adult aged 18-55 years, was a donor in Boston. The sequence came from a person between 18 and 60 years old who received the Ad26.COV2.S COVID-19 vaccine or a placebo. The sample in question was peripheral blood, obtained in a trial of Ad26.COV2.S vaccine versus placebo. The gene calls are TRBV6-1 and TRBJ1-5; perhaps TRBD1 as D (6 bases). The CDR3 bases are TGTGCCAGCAGTGAGACGGGGGGCAGTCAGCCCCAGCATTTT. This gives the protein CASSETGGSQPQHF.